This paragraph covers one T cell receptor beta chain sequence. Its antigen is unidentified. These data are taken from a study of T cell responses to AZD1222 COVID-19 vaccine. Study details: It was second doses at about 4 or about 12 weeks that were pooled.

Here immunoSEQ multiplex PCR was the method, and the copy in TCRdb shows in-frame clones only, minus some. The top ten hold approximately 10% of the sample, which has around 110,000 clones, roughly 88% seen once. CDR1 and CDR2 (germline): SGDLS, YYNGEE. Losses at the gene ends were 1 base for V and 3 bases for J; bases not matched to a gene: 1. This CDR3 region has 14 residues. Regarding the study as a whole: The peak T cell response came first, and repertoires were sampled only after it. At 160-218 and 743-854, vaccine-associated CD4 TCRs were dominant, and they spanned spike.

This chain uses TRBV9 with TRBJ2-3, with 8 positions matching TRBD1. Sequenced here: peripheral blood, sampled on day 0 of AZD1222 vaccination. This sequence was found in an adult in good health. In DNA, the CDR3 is TGTGCCAGCAGCGTACAGGGGGCTACAGATACGCAGTATTTT. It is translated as CASSVQGATDTQYF.